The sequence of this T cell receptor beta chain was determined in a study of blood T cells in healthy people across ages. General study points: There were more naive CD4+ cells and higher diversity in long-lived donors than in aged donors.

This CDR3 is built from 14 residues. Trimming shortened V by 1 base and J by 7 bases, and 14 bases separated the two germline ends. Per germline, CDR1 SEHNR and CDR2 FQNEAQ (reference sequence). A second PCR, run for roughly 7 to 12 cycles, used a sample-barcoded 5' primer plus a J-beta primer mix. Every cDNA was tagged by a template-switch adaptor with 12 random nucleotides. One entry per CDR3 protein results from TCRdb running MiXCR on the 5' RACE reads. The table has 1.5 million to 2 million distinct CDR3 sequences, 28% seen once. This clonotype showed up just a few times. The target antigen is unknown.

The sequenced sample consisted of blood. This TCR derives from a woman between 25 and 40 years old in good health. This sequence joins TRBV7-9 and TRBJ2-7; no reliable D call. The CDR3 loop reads CASSLGGQEREQYF. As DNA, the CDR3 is TGTGCCAGCAGCTTAGGGGGTCAAGAAAGGGAGCAGTACTTC.